The 22 T cell receptor beta chains given below trace back to one sample, sequenced in a study of blood T cell repertoires in COVID-19. Method: immunoSEQ multiplex PCR; TCRdb's copy keeps in-frame clones and lacks some. The sample has roughly 200,000 clones, 86% seen once. The sequenced sample was PBMCs or T cells enriched from blood (not recorded which). These receptors were collected from a woman in her twenties or thirties who had been exposed to COVID-19.

This rearrangement joins TRBV12-3 or TRBV12-4 to TRBJ1-1; D is ambiguous. Trimming shortened V by 3 bases and J by 8 bases, and 13 bases separated the two germline ends. CDR3 length: 13 residues. For the CDR3, the DNA is TGTGCCAGCAGTTTCGGTGGGTACGGGGAAGCTTTCTTT. This translates into CASSFGGYGEAFF.

The chain links TRBV5-5 to TRBJ1-2; D is perhaps TRBD1 (6 bases). CDR1 and CDR2 from the germline V gene are SGHKS and YYEKEE (reference sequence). This CDR3 contains 15 residues. Deletions cut 2 bases from V and 6 bases from J, with 17 bases between. The CDR3 sequence: CASSLTGIGGDGYTF. CDR3 coding DNA: TGTGCCAGCAGCTTAACAGGGATTGGGGGCGATGGCTACACCTTC.

The chain recombines TRBV5-6 with TRBJ2-7; 9 positions agree with TRBD1. The V segment lost 4 bases and the J segment 4 bases; nucleotides outside the gene matches: 9. Germline V gene lookup returns CDR1 SGHDT and CDR2 YYEEEE. This CDR3 is 15 amino acids long. In DNA form, the CDR3 reads TGTGCCAGCAGCCCGAGGGGGGACAGGGCTTACGAGCAGTACTTC. Its translation: CASSPRGDRAYEQYF.

The rearrangement uses TRBV7-2 and TRBJ2-3; TRBD1 might be the D (6 bases). In germline, CDR1 is SGHTA, CDR2 FQGNSA. V was trimmed by 2 bases and J by 9 bases, leaving 15 bases between them. The CDR3 runs 14 residues. CDR3 protein: CASSLSWGPATQYF. The CDR3, as DNA: TGTGCCAGCAGCTTAAGTTGGGGGCCGGCGACGCAGTATTTT.

Written as DNA, the CDR3 is TGTGCCAGCTCACCAATCCAAGGGACAGGGTCTGACGAGCAGTACTTC. Protein: CASSPIQGTGSDEQYF. This sequence joins TRBV18 and TRBJ2-7, with 9 bases aligning to TRBD1. Germline lookup yields CDR1 KGHSH and CDR2 LQKENI. V was clipped by 2 bases and J by 5 bases; unmatched bases: 10. The CDR3 runs to 16 residues. Drawing the rest from reference TRBV18 and TRBJ2-7, the complete variable domain is NAGVMQNPRHLVRRRGQEARLRCSPMKGHSHVYWYRQLPEEGLKFMVYLQKENIIDESGMPKERFSAEFPKEGPSILRIQQVVRGDSAAYFCASSPIQGTGSDEQYFGPGTRLTVT.

This clone was seen only once. The chain employs TRBV7-9 and TRBJ2-2; 7 bases fit TRBD2. There are 17 residues in the CDR3. V was pared by 7 bases and J by 5 bases, with 16 bases of the junction left unmatched. The germline gives CDR1 SEHNR, CDR2 FQNEAQ (reference sequence). Here the CDR3 DNA reads TGTGCCAGCACTCCCACCTTGGGAGGGACCCTGACCGGGGAGCTGTTTTTT. Amino acid sequence: CASTPTLGGTLTGELFF. The full variable domain, with the rest looked up from reference TRBV7-9 and TRBJ2-2, is DTGVSQNPRHKITKRGQNVTFRCDPISEHNRLYWYRQTLGQGPEFLTYFQNEAQLEKSRLLSDRFSAERPKGSFSTLEIQRTEQGDSAMYLCASTPTLGGTLTGELFFGEGSRLTVL.

The J gene is TRBJ2-5, the V gene TRBV18; 9 bases agree with TRBD1. The junction had 2 bases not matched to a gene; V was cut back by 6 bases and J by 3 bases. The CDR3 contains 13 residues. The germline V gene encodes CDR1 KGHSH and CDR2 LQKENI. CDR3 sequence reads: CASSWDREETQYF. CDR3 DNA sequence: TGTGCCAGCTCCTGGGACAGGGAAGAGACCCAGTACTTC. The full variable domain, rest sourced from reference TRBV18 and TRBJ2-5, is NAGVMQNPRHLVRRRGQEARLRCSPMKGHSHVYWYRQLPEEGLKFMVYLQKENIIDESGMPKERFSAEFPKEGPSILRIQQVVRGDSAAYFCASSWDREETQYFGPGTRLLVL.

This clone was counted between two and nine times. The genes are TRBV5-1 and TRBJ1-1; perhaps TRBD1 as D (5 bases). This CDR3 is built from 16 residues. Between the trimmed V and J ends, which lost 2 bases and 6 bases, there was a span of 20 bases. Germline CDR1 and CDR2: SGHRS and YFSETQ. The CDR3 nucleotides read TGCGCCAGCAGCTTCCTCAATACAGGCTTAGGCGCTGAAGCTTTCTTT. Translated, it gives CASSFLNTGLGAEAFF.

The chain combines TRBV29-1 with TRBJ2-1, with 10 bases identical to TRBD2. V lost 1 base to trimming and J lost 4 bases; unmatched junction nucleotides: 1. The CDR3 extends over 14 amino acids. Germline CDR1 is SQVTM and CDR2 is ANQGSEA. The CDR3 sequence is CSVEVLAGYNEQFF. Written as DNA, the CDR3 is TGCAGCGTTGAAGTACTAGCGGGGTACAATGAGCAGTTCTTC.

The chain couples TRBV9 to TRBJ1-2; D not certain. The germline gives CDR1 SGDLS, CDR2 YYNGEE. V was pared by 0 bases and J by 8 bases, with 23 bases between. This CDR3 comprises 17 residues. CDR3 sequence reads: CASSVGAFGFGAGGYTF. The DNA of the CDR3 is TGTGCCAGCAGCGTAGGGGCCTTTGGTTTTGGCGCGGGGGGCTACACCTTC.

The V gene is TRBV5-1, the J gene TRBJ2-3; 16 positions match TRBD2. This CDR3 contains 17 residues. Germline values: CDR1 SGHRS, CDR2 YFSETQ. The ends lost 4 bases at V and 2 bases at J; junction bases unmatched: 4. CDR3 bases: TGCGCCAGCAGCGTGGGACTAGCGGGGGGGCTCACAGATACGCAGTATTTT. Amino acid sequence: CASSVGLAGGLTDTQYF.

V usage is TRBV5-1 and J usage is TRBJ2-7; TRBD1 agrees at 10 bases. CDR3 length equals 13 residues. Germline V gives CDR1 SGHRS, CDR2 YFSETQ. V shed 0 bases and J 6 bases; nucleotides not matched to a gene: 0. The CDR3 bases are TGCGCCAGCAGCTTGGGGGACAGGGGCGAGCAGTACTTC. Amino acids: CASSLGDRGEQYF.

This chain joins TRBV10-3 and TRBJ1-2, with 9 nucleotides matching TRBD1. The CDR3 has 13 amino acids. J was trimmed by 5 bases and V by 6 bases; bases with no gene match: 4. CDR1 is ENHRY and CDR2 is SYGVKD in the germline V gene. The CDR3 DNA reads TGTGCCATCAGCTCCGGGACAGGGTATGGCTACACCTTC. Amino acids: CAISSGTGYGYTF.

The rearrangement links TRBV5-1 to TRBJ2-7; 9 nucleotides agree with TRBD1. This CDR3 has 17 residues. Germline V lookup: CDR1 SGHRS, CDR2 YFSETQ. J was trimmed by 4 bases and V by 0 bases; bases with no gene match: 11. This CDR3 reads CASSLETPGTGRYEQYF. The CDR3 DNA reads as TGCGCCAGCAGCTTGGAAACCCCCGGGACAGGGAGGTACGAGCAGTACTTC.

This chain uses TRBV12-5 with TRBJ2-1, with D possibly being TRBD2 (6 bases). Germline CDR1 and CDR2: LGHNT and FRNRAP. Trimming stripped 0 bases from V and 7 bases from J, with 16 bases between. This CDR3 spans 16 amino acids. The CDR3 here is CASGLVSALAPNEQFF. In nucleotides, the CDR3 is TGTGCTAGTGGTTTGGTATCGGCACTAGCTCCAAATGAGCAGTTCTTC.

This clone was counted between two and nine times. This chain uses TRBV3-1 (or the pseudogene TRBV3-2) with TRBJ1-1, with D possibly TRBD1 on 5 matching bases. V was shortened by 4 bases and J by 4 bases, with 13 bases between the two germline ends. Germline V CDR1 and CDR2: LGHDT, YNNKEL (reference sequence). The CDR3 has 14 residues. The CDR3 region is CASSRSVGATEAFF. The CDR3 DNA is TGTGCCAGCAGCCGATCCGTAGGGGCCACTGAAGCTTTCTTT.

The chain links TRBV28 to TRBJ2-7, with 9 bases lining up with TRBD1. The V gene's germline CDR1 is MDHEN and CDR2 SYDVKM. The CDR3 length is 16 residues. Losses at the gene ends were 4 bases for V and 2 bases for J; bases not matched to a gene: 9. CDR3 sequence: CASSWSGTGNPYEQYF. The CDR3 DNA sequence: TGTGCCAGCAGTTGGTCCGGGACAGGGAATCCCTACGAGCAGTACTTC.

This chain connects TRBV11-3 to TRBJ1-1; maybe TRBD1 (5 bases). The CDR3 extends over 16 amino acids. Trimming stripped 4 bases from V and 1 base from J, with 16 bases between. Germline V gene sequence: CDR1 SGHNT, CDR2 YENEEA. This CDR3 is CASSSLPGRENTEAFF. The CDR3 nucleotides read TGTGCCAGCAGCTCCCTCCCCGGCAGGGAGAACACTGAAGCTTTCTTT.

This clone has only a few counts. The genes are TRBV7-9 and TRBJ2-7; 9 nucleotides agree with TRBD2. V dropped 3 bases and J dropped 2; count of bases not matched to a gene: 14. CDR3 length: 18 residues. Germline V gene sequence: CDR1 SEHNR, CDR2 FQNEAQ (reference sequence). CDR3 in amino acids: CASSFSRVAGDRAYEQYF. As DNA, the CDR3 is TGTGCCAGCAGCTTTAGCAGGGTAGCGGGGGATCGGGCCTACGAGCAGTACTTC.

V gene TRBV4-2 combines with J gene TRBJ2-7; TRBD2 matches 9 bases. Germline V lookup: CDR1 LGHNA, CDR2 YNFKEQ. The CDR3 runs to 16 residues. Unmatched junction bases numbered 3, after V lost 0 bases and J lost 0 bases. CDR3 bases: TGTGCCAGCAGCCAAGAGAGCGGGGGGTTCTCCTACGAGCAGTACTTC. Translated: CASSQESGGFSYEQYF.

The chain recombines TRBV4-2 with TRBJ2-7, with 7 bases fitting TRBD1. Trimming removed 2 bases from V and 3 bases from J; junction bases left unmatched: 7. The length of the CDR3 is 15 residues. Germline V CDR1 and CDR2: LGHNA, YNFKEQ. DNA for the CDR3: TGTGCCAGCAGCCAAACCGGACAGGCGGACTACGAGCAGTACTTC. Translating it yields CASSQTGQADYEQYF.

This clone occurred a few times. The chain couples TRBV7-6 to TRBJ1-1; D perhaps matches TRBD1 (5 bases). CDR3 length: 15 amino acids. Trimming shortened V by 1 base and J by 1 base, and 10 bases separated the two germline ends. The germline gives CDR1 SGHVS, CDR2 FNYEAQ. The DNA for the CDR3 is TGTGCCAGCAGCTTAGTCGCAGGGTCGAACACTGAAGCTTTCTTT. Encoded protein: CASSLVAGSNTEAFF.